This T cell receptor (beta chain) came from a study of T cell changes during pregnancy in multiple sclerosis. There are 13 residues in the CDR3. V shed 2 bases, J shed 8 bases, and the junction held 4 bases outside the gene matches. Germline CDR1 SGHNT, CDR2 YYREEE (reference sequence). Libraries were prepared by immunoSEQ multiplex PCR; TCRdb keeps only in-frame clonotypes and omits some of them. The data show about 58,000 clones, 91% seen once. The source is a female donor in good health, enrolled as a control in a pregnancy study. Source: CD4+ T cells from peripheral blood mononuclear cells, taken after pregnancy. This rearrangement joins TRBV5-4 to TRBJ1-3, with 7 bases lining up with TRBD1. The CDR3 DNA sequence: TGTGCCAGCAGCTTCCAGGGGGAAGACACCATATATTTT. This translates into CASSFQGEDTIYF.